Below are 25 T cell receptor beta chains sequenced from a single sample in a study of shared clonotypes between healthy human individuals. Produced via immunoSEQ multiplex PCR; TCRdb's table is partial and in-frame only. The sample carries about 2.3 million clones, approximately 90% recorded once. Sequencing was carried out using naive CD4+ T cells from PBMCs. Subset: CD45RA+ positively selected. These receptors all come from a man between 18 and 35 years old in good health. Some clones in this sample may be carry-over from other donors' samples.

This chain connects TRBV7-9 to TRBJ1-2; D is possibly TRBD1 (6 bases). The V end was cut by 0 bases, the J end by 7 bases, with 12 bases between. The CDR3 spans 14 residues. Germline CDR1 SEHNR, CDR2 FQNEAQ (reference sequence). CDR3 amino acids: CASSLAYGGSGYTF. DNA for the CDR3: TGTGCCAGCAGCTTAGCGTATGGGGGCTCTGGCTACACCTTC.

The chain recombines TRBV28 with TRBJ1-2; D is ambiguous. With 6 bases removed from V and 10 bases from J, the gap between germline ends came to 21 bases. The length of the CDR3 is 14 residues. Germline V gene data show CDR1 as MDHEN and CDR2 as SYDVKM. The CDR3 bases are TGTGCCAGCAGCCTTGACCGGACGTGGACCGACTACACCTTC. Encoded protein: CASSLDRTWTDYTF.

This clone was counted once. Here the CDR3 DNA reads TGTGCCAGCAGCGGCGGGGGGCAAGAGACCCAGTACTTC. The encoded protein is CASSGGGQETQYF. The rearrangement joins TRBV7-6 to TRBJ2-5; 8 bases are shared with TRBD2. The V segment lost 5 bases and the J segment 2 bases; nucleotides outside the gene matches: 1. The CDR3 is made up of 13 amino acids. Germline-derived CDR1 and CDR2 are SGHVS and FNYEAQ.

V gene TRBV27 combines with J gene TRBJ2-3; TRBD2 agrees at 10 bases. J lost 5 bases, V lost 6 bases, and 8 bases had no gene match. The CDR3 has 15 amino acids. In germline, CDR1 is MNHEY, CDR2 SMNVEV (reference sequence). DNA of the CDR3: TGTGCCAGCAGCCGCCCTCTAGCGGGAGTAGATACGCAGTATTTT. Encoded protein: CASSRPLAGVDTQYF.

The CDR3 reads CASSFPSGQGIRRRNTIYF. The CDR3 nucleotides are TGTGCCAGCAGTTTCCCTTCGGGACAGGGGATTAGGCGGCGAAACACCATATATTTT. The gene calls are TRBV28 and TRBJ1-3; TRBD1 matches 10 bases. With V trimmed by 3 bases and J by 5 bases, 16 bases remained unmatched. From germline, CDR1 is MDHEN and CDR2 SYDVKM. This CDR3 contains 19 residues. Based on the CDR3 plus reference TRBV28 and TRBJ1-3, the full variable domain is DVKVTQSSRYLVKRTGEKVFLECVQDMDHENMFWYRQDPGLGLRLIYFSYDVKMKEKGDIPEGYSVSREKKERFSLILESASTNQTSMYLCASSFPSGQGIRRRNTIYFGEGSWLTVV.

The gene calls are TRBV28 and TRBJ2-3, with TRBD1 identical over 7 bases. Trimming cost V 6 bases and J 3 bases; bases outside gene matches: 9. The length of the CDR3 is 15 residues. Germline CDR1 is MDHEN and CDR2 is SYDVKM. CDR3 in amino acids: CASSPKGAGTDTQYF. CDR3 coding DNA: TGTGCCAGCAGCCCGAAGGGGGCAGGAACAGATACGCAGTATTTT.

This clone was observed once. The V call is TRBV4-1, the J call TRBJ1-4; TRBD1 matches 7 bases. Germline values: CDR1 MGHRA, CDR2 YSYEKL. V gave up 5 bases and J gave up 7 bases; unmatched junction bases: 13. The CDR3 length is 16 residues. The CDR3 region has the DNA TGCGCCAGCAGCTTCTTTCGGCAGGGGGATTCTGAAAAACTGTTTTTT. Translated: CASSFFRQGDSEKLFF.

As to this clone: Within the sample, other DNA sequences also encode this same CDR3. The chain combines TRBV9 with TRBJ2-1; 7 bases are a match to TRBD1. This CDR3 has 14 residues. V shed 3 bases, J shed 4 bases, and the junction held 4 bases outside the gene matches. Germline V lookup: CDR1 SGDLS, CDR2 YYNGEE. CDR3: CASSAGTAYNEQFF. The CDR3, as DNA: TGTGCCAGCAGCGCGGGGACAGCTTACAATGAGCAGTTCTTC.

This chain connects TRBV5-5 to TRBJ1-2; 7 nucleotides agree with TRBD1. Germline assignment: CDR1 SGHKS and CDR2 YYEKEE (reference sequence). The CDR3 runs to 14 residues. Trimming took 4 bases from V and 5 from J; bases not matched to a gene: 8. Here the CDR3 reads CASSPVTGVYGYTF. The CDR3 DNA is TGTGCCAGCAGCCCAGTAACAGGGGTGTATGGCTACACCTTC.

V gene TRBV29-1 combines with J gene TRBJ2-5; TRBD2 agrees at 10 bases. The DNA end favors TRBJ2-7, so the J call may be wrong. Germline CDR1 is SQVTM and CDR2 is ANQGSEA. This CDR3 region has 15 residues. CDR3 sequence: CSAKLVAGGTYEQYF. DNA for the CDR3: TGCAGCGCCAAACTGGTAGCGGGAGGCACCTACGAGCAGTACTTC.

This chain connects TRBV23-1 to TRBJ1-2; D unclear. TRBV23-1 is classed as an ORF, of uncertain function. The CDR3 runs to 21 residues. Trimming took 0 bases from V and 0 from J, leaving 26 bases between them. The CDR3 region is CASSQSARPRRVVRANYGYTF. In DNA, the CDR3 is TGCGCCAGCAGTCAATCGGCCCGTCCTCGTCGGGTGGTCAGAGCTAACTATGGCTACACCTTC.

The V gene is TRBV27, the J gene TRBJ1-1, with TRBD1 matching 7 bases. CDR1 is MNHEY, CDR2 SMNVEV, per germline (reference sequence). V gave up 11 bases and J gave up 0 bases; unmatched junction bases: 12. The CDR3 runs to 15 residues. The CDR3 coding sequence is TGTGCCGGGGGTCCGGGACAGCCTATGAACACTGAAGCTTTCTTT. This sequence encodes CAGGPGQPMNTEAFF.

The V and J genes are TRBV7-3 and TRBJ2-3; D is possibly TRBD1 (6 bases). The CDR3 totals 14 residues. CDR1 SGHTA and CDR2 FQGTGA come from the germline V gene. V gave up 4 bases and J gave up 4 bases, with 12 bases separating them. This CDR3 is CASSSMTGSDTQYF. The CDR3, as DNA: TGTGCCAGCAGCTCAATGACAGGATCAGATACGCAGTATTTT.

About this clone: A read error may account for a junction end that differs from germline. The chain uses TRBV7-3 and TRBJ1-4, with D possibly TRBD1 on 5 matching bases. Looked up from germline, CDR1 is SGHTA and CDR2 is FQGTGA. The CDR3 is made up of 16 amino acids. DNA of the CDR3: TGTGCCAGCAGCCTAACGGGGGGAGCGGAGAATGAAAAACTGTTTTTT. Its protein is CASSLTGGAENEKLFF.

This clone has a handful of counts. The gene calls are TRBV28 and TRBJ1-1; D not resolved. The V end lost 7 bases, the J end lost 2 bases, and 5 bases lay between the germline ends. This CDR3 has 11 residues. Germline V gives CDR1 MDHEN, CDR2 SYDVKM. The CDR3 nucleotides are TGTGCCAGCATTGTCAACACTGAAGCTTTCTTT. As protein: CASIVNTEAFF.

This clone was picked up one time. V is TRBV5-1 and J is TRBJ2-7, with 13 bases aligning to TRBD2. CDR1 and CDR2 (germline): SGHRS, YFSETQ. With 0 bases clipped from V and 3 bases from J, the junction kept 12 bases outside the gene matches. There are 19 residues in the CDR3. Here the CDR3 DNA reads TGCGCCAGCAGCTTGGGAAACCGCCTAGGACTAGCGGGAGTCTACGAGCAGTACTTC. Its translation is CASSLGNRLGLAGVYEQYF. The whole variable domain, filled in from reference TRBV5-1 and TRBJ2-7, reads KAGVTQTPRYLIKTRGQQVTLSCSPISGHRSVSWYQQTPGQGLQFLFEYFSETQRNKGNFPGRFSGRQFSNSRSEMNVSTLELGDSALYLCASSLGNRLGLAGVYEQYFGPGTRLTVT.

The rearrangement uses TRBV18 and TRBJ2-7; 7 bases are shared with TRBD1. V trimming: 3 bases; J trimming: 3 bases; junction bases outside the gene matches: 5. Germline lookup yields CDR1 KGHSH and CDR2 LQKENI. The CDR3 spans 14 residues. The CDR3 sequence: CASSPGTAHYEQYF. CDR3 in DNA: TGTGCCAGCTCACCCGGGACAGCACACTACGAGCAGTACTTC.

This sequence joins TRBV6-5 and TRBJ2-6; D gene ambiguous. The germline V and J ends were trimmed by 0 bases and 4 bases, with 10 bases remaining between them. The V gene's germline CDR1 is MNHEY and CDR2 SVGAGI. This CDR3 is 16 amino acids long. The CDR3 DNA is TGTGCCAGCAGTTACTCGGTATCAGCCGGGGCCAACGTCCTGACTTTC. Its protein is CASSYSVSAGANVLTF.

The rearrangement links TRBV6-5 to TRBJ2-7; 9 bases are a match to TRBD1. The CDR3 has 15 amino acids. CDR1 is MNHEY and CDR2 is SVGAGI in the germline V gene. V shed 5 bases, J shed 0 bases, and the junction held 5 bases outside the gene matches. CDR3 region: CASSRTGVGSYEQYF. The CDR3 DNA follows: TGTGCCAGCAGTCGGACAGGGGTGGGCTCCTACGAGCAGTACTTC.

This chain joins TRBV5-6 and TRBJ2-1, with 8 bases matching TRBD2. V dropped 4 bases and J dropped 9; count of bases not matched to a gene: 9. This CDR3 has 14 residues. Germline values: CDR1 SGHDT, CDR2 YYEEEE. The CDR3 spells CASSTLRGGPEQFF. The CDR3, as DNA: TGTGCCAGCAGCACGCTCCGGGGGGGACCTGAGCAGTTCTTC. Looking up the rest from reference TRBV5-6 and TRBJ2-1 gives the full variable domain: DAGVTQSPTHLIKTRGQQVTLRCSPKSGHDTVSWYQQALGQGPQFIFQYYEEEERQRGNFPDRFSGHQFPNYSSELNVNALLLGDSALYLCASSTLRGGPEQFFGPGTRLTVL.

V usage is TRBV7-6 and J usage is TRBJ1-4; 8 bases are a match to TRBD1. J gave up 3 bases and V 1 base, and 7 bases lay outside the gene matches. This CDR3 is 17 amino acids long. Germline assignment: CDR1 SGHVS and CDR2 FNYEAQ. The CDR3: CASSLVTPGGPNEKLFF. The CDR3 DNA reads TGTGCCAGCAGCTTAGTCACCCCAGGGGGCCCTAATGAAAAACTGTTTTTT.

This rearrangement joins TRBV10-3 to TRBJ1-2, with 10 bases aligning to TRBD1. V shed 0 bases, J shed 6 bases, and the junction held 10 bases outside the gene matches. Germline CDR1 reads ENHRY; CDR2 reads SYGVKD. The CDR3 spans 17 residues. The CDR3 reads CAISESPPDRGPDGYTF. The DNA of the CDR3 is TGTGCCATCAGTGAGTCCCCGCCTGACAGGGGGCCGGATGGCTACACCTTC.

V usage is TRBV30 and J usage is TRBJ2-5, with 10 bases identical to TRBD1. Unmatched junction bases numbered 5, after V lost 2 bases and J lost 2 bases. CDR3 length equals 15 residues. Germline V gene sequence: CDR1 GTSNPN, CDR2 SVGIG (reference sequence). CDR3 amino acids: CAWSSGQGRQETQYF. CDR3 nucleotide sequence: TGTGCCTGGAGTTCGGGACAGGGGAGACAAGAGACCCAGTACTTC. Full variable domain (remainder filled in from reference TRBV30 and TRBJ2-5): SQTIHQWPATLVQPVGSPLSLECTVEGTSNPNLYWYRQAAGRGLQLLFYSVGIGQISSEVPQNLSASRPQDRQFILSSKKLLLSDSGFYLCAWSSGQGRQETQYFGPGTRLLVL.

The V and J genes are TRBV25-1 and TRBJ2-3; D is possibly TRBD2 (5 bases). Trimming removed 1 base from V and 4 bases from J, with 9 bases in between. Germline-derived CDR1 and CDR2 are MGHDK and SYGVNS. This CDR3 has 14 residues. The CDR3, as DNA: TGTGCCAGCAGTGAATCTAGCTCTGCAGATACGCAGTATTTT. Residues: CASSESSSADTQYF. The whole variable domain, remainder taken from reference TRBV25-1 and TRBJ2-3, is EADIYQTPRYLVIGTGKKITLECSQTMGHDKMYWYQQDPGMELHLIHYSYGVNSTEKGDLSSESTVSRIRTEHFPLTLESARPSHTSQYLCASSESSSADTQYFGPGTRLTVL.

The chain uses TRBV27 and TRBJ2-3; the match to TRBD1 covers 8 bases. Per germline, CDR1 MNHEY and CDR2 SMNVEV (reference sequence). This CDR3 has 15 residues. V was pared by 2 bases and J by 2 bases, with 3 bases of the junction left unmatched. CDR3 in amino acids: CASSLGQGATDTQYF. In nucleotides, the CDR3 is TGTGCCAGCAGTTTAGGCCAGGGGGCCACAGATACGCAGTATTTT.